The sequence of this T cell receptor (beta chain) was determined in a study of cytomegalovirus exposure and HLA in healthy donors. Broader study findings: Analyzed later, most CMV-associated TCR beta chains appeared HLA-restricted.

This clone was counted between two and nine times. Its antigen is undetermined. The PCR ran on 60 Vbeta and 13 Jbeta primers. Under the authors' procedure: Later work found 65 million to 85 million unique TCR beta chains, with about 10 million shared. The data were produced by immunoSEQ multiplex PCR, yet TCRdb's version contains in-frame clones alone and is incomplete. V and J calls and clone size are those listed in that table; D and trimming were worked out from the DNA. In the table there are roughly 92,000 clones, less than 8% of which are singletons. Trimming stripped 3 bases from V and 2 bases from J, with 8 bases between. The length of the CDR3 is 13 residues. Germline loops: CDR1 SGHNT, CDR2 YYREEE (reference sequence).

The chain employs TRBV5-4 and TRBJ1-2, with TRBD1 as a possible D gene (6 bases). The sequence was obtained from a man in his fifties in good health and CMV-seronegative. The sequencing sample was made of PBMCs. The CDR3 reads CASSSQGNYGYTF. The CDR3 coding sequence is TGTGCCAGCAGCTCTCAGGGGAACTATGGCTACACCTTC.